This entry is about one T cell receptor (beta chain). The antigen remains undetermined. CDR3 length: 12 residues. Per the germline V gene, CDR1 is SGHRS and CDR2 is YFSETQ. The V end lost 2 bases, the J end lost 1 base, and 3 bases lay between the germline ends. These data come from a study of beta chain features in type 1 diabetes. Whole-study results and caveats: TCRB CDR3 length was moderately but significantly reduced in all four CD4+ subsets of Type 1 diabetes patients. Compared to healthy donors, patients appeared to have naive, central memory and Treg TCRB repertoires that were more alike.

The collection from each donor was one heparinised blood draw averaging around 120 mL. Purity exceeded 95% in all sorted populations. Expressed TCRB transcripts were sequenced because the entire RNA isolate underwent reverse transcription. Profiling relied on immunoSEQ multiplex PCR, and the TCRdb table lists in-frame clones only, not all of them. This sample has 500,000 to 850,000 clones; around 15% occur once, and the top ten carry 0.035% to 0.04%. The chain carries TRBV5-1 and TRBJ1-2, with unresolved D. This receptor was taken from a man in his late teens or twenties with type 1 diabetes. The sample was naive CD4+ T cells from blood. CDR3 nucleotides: TGCGCCAGCAGCTTTGATAACTATGGCTACACCTTC. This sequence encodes CASSFDNYGYTF.